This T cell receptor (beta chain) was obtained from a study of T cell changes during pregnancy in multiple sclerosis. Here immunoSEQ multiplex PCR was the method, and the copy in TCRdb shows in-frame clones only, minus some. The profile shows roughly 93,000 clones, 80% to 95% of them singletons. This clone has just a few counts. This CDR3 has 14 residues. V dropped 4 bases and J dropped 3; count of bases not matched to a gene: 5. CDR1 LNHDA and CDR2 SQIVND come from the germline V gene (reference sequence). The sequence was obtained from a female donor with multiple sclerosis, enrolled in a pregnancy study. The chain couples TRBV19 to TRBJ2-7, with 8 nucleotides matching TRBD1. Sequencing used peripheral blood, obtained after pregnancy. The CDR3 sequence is CASSSPGGGYEQYF. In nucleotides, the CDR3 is TGTGCCAGTAGTAGCCCAGGGGGCGGCTACGAGCAGTACTTC.